The present T cell receptor (beta chain) was sequenced within a study of spatial heterogeneity in lung cancer. This clonotype was recorded many times. This sample's time point: sample taken at primary tumor resection. From tumor, nontumor lung or frozen PBMC, whole RNA was taken unsorted for sequencing. Trimming stripped 3 bases from V and 11 bases from J, with 16 bases between. Germline V lookup: CDR1 LGHDT, CDR2 YNNKEL (reference sequence). The CDR3 is 13 amino acids. Every molecule of TCR cDNA had its own unique molecular identifier. TCRdb re-called the 5' RACE reads through MiXCR, storing one row per CDR3 protein. This sample has tens of thousands of distinct CDR3 sequences; over 5.5% occur once, and the top ten carry less than 3.5%.

The receptor comes from a female donor with early-stage non-small cell lung cancer. The sample in question was PBMCs, obtained at surgery. J is TRBJ1-1 and V is TRBV3-1, with a weak D call TRBD1 (6 bases). The CDR3 DNA follows: TGTGCCAGCAGCCAGCAACAGGGAATGGGGGCTTTCTTT. It encodes CASSQQQGMGAFF.